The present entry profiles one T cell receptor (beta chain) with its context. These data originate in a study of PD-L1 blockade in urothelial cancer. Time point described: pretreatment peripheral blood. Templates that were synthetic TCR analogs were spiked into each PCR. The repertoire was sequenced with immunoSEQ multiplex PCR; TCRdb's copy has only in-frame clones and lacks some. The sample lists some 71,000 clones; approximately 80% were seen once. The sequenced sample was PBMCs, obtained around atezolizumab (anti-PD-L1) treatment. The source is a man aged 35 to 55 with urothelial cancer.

The CDR3 DNA sequence: TGTGCCAGCAGTTTCAGTTGGGACAGTAGCAATCAGCCCCAGCATTTT. Its translation is CASSFSWDSSNQPQHF. The chain is built from TRBV27 and TRBJ1-5, with 7 bases aligning to TRBD1. This CDR3 contains 16 residues. The ends lost 3 bases at V and 0 bases at J; junction bases unmatched: 5. Germline lookup yields CDR1 MNHEY and CDR2 SMNVEV (reference sequence).